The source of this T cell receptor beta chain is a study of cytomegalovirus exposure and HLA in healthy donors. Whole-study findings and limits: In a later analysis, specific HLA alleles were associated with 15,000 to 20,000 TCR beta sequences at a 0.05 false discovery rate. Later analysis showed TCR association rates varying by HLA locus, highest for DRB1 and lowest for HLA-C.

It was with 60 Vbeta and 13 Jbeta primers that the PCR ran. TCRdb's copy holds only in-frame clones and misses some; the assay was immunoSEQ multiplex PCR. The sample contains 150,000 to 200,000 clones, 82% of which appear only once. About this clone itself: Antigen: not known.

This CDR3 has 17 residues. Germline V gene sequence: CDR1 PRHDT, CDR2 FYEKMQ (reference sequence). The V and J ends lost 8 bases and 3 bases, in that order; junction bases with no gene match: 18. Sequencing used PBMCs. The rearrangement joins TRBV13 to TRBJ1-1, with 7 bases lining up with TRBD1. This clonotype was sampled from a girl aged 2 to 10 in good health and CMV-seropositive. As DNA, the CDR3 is TGTGCCAGCTACAGTTCGGAACAGGGGAGGAGGTACACTGAAGCTTTCTTT. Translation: CASYSSEQGRRYTEAFF.